The 28 T cell receptor beta chains listed next were all sequenced from one sample in a study of shared clonotypes between healthy human individuals. TCRdb keeps only in-frame clones here, not all; method: immunoSEQ multiplex PCR. The table includes some 2.4 million clones, 80% to 95% detected once. Material: naive CD4+ T cells from PBMCs. Documented subset: CD45RA+ positively selected. Receptor source: a man between 18 and 29 years old in good health. Some clones in this sample may be carry-over from other donors' samples.

This clone was observed a few times. This sample also contains other DNA sequences that code for the same CDR3. The rearrangement uses TRBV5-1 and TRBJ2-1, with D possibly TRBD2 on 6 matching bases. Trimming cost V 0 bases and J 3 bases, with 7 bases left between them. The CDR3 consists of 14 residues. Looked up from germline, CDR1 is SGHRS and CDR2 is YFSETQ. CDR3 nucleotide sequence: TGCGCCAGCAGCTTGGGGCGGGACTACAATGAGCAGTTCTTC. Its translation: CASSLGRDYNEQFF.

This clone was picked up one time. J is TRBJ2-1 and V is TRBV7-9; TRBD2 matches 15 bases. The CDR3 runs 19 residues. The germline V gene encodes CDR1 SEHNR and CDR2 FQNEAQ (reference sequence). V trimming: 5 bases; J trimming: 2 bases; junction bases outside the gene matches: 10. CDR3 in DNA: TGTGCCAGCAGCGGCGGGACTAGCGGGAGGCTACACACCTACAATGAGCAGTTCTTC. Translated: CASSGGTSGRLHTYNEQFF. Using reference TRBV7-9 and TRBJ2-1 for the parts outside the CDR3, the full variable domain is DTGVSQNPRHKITKRGQNVTFRCDPISEHNRLYWYRQTLGQGPEFLTYFQNEAQLEKSRLLSDRFSAERPKGSFSTLEIQRTEQGDSAMYLCASSGGTSGRLHTYNEQFFGPGTRLTVL.

This clone has only one observation. Within the sample, other DNA sequences also encode this same CDR3. This rearrangement joins TRBV11-3 to TRBJ2-1, with D maybe TRBD2 (5 bases). The germline CDR1 and CDR2 sequences are SGHNT and YENEEA. V gave up 4 bases and J gave up 0 bases, with 7 bases separating them. The CDR3 consists of 14 residues. The CDR3 region is CASSSSGSYNEQFF. The CDR3 DNA reads as TGTGCCAGCAGCTCCAGCGGCTCCTACAATGAGCAGTTCTTC.

The chain employs TRBV18 and TRBJ2-1, with unresolved D. This CDR3 region has 14 residues. Trimming removed 2 bases at V and 0 bases at J, with 5 bases between. Germline assignment: CDR1 KGHSH and CDR2 LQKENI. The CDR3 loop reads CASSPTPSYNEQFF. CDR3 nucleotides: TGTGCCAGCTCACCAACACCCTCCTACAATGAGCAGTTCTTC.

On this clone itself: The sample carries other DNA sequences with the same CDR3. The chain couples TRBV4-2 to TRBJ2-7, with D possibly TRBD1 on 6 matching bases. The V gene lost 3 bases and the J gene lost 4 bases, with 7 bases spanning the gap. In germline, CDR1 is LGHNA, CDR2 YNFKEQ. CDR3 length: 12 amino acids. The DNA of the CDR3 is TGTGCCAGCAGCCAGGGGGCGTACGAGCAGTACTTC. Translation: CASSQGAYEQYF.

This clone was observed a single time. The genes are TRBV19 and TRBJ2-1, with 10 bases fitting TRBD1. V lost 4 bases to trimming and J lost 7 bases; unmatched junction nucleotides: 10. The CDR3 totals 16 residues. Germline V lookup: CDR1 LNHDA, CDR2 SQIVND (reference sequence). The CDR3 protein is CASSRRQGALSNEQFF. CDR3 nucleotides: TGTGCCAGTAGTAGAAGACAGGGGGCGCTTTCAAATGAGCAGTTCTTC.

The J gene is TRBJ2-7, the V gene TRBV14, with 12 positions matching TRBD2. Germline V gives CDR1 SGHDN, CDR2 FVKESK. The CDR3 runs 15 residues. J was trimmed by 4 bases and V by 3 bases; bases with no gene match: 4. CDR3 sequence reads: CASSHRLAGGYEQYF. In DNA, the CDR3 is TGTGCCAGCAGCCACCGCCTAGCGGGAGGGTACGAGCAGTACTTC. The entire variable domain, with the rest obtained from reference TRBV14 and TRBJ2-7, is as follows: EAGVTQFPSHSVIEKGQTVTLRCDPISGHDNLYWYRRVMGKEIKFLLHFVKESKQDESGMPNNRFLAERTGGTYSTLKVQPAELEDSGVYFCASSHRLAGGYEQYFGPGTRLTVT.

V gene TRBV11-3 combines with J gene TRBJ2-7, with unresolved D. With 10 bases removed from V and 0 bases from J, the gap between germline ends came to 10 bases. Germline V CDR1 and CDR2: SGHNT, YENEEA. The CDR3 is 12 amino acids. In DNA form, the CDR3 reads TGTGCCACGCCTGGTCTCTCCTACGAGCAGTACTTC. Protein sequence: CATPGLSYEQYF.

This clone was picked up one time. The V gene is TRBV6-5, the J gene TRBJ1-1, with unresolved D. Trimming left V 5 bases short and J 2 bases short, with 12 bases between. Germline V lookup: CDR1 MNHEY, CDR2 SVGAGI. The CDR3 runs 14 residues. The CDR3 DNA follows: TGTGCCAGCAGTCCTCGGACGGTAAACACTGAAGCTTTCTTT. This encodes CASSPRTVNTEAFF.

V and J are TRBV28 and TRBJ2-5; D may be TRBD1 or TRBD2 (7 bases each). V was pared by 5 bases and J by 4 bases, with 14 bases between. In germline, CDR1 is MDHEN, CDR2 SYDVKM. The length of the CDR3 is 14 residues. The CDR3 DNA follows: TGTGCCAGCAGTCAGGGGGGGACAGTAGAGACCCAGTACTTC. As protein: CASSQGGTVETQYF.

This chain connects TRBV28 to TRBJ1-4; D is unclear. The CDR3 extends over 14 amino acids. Germline lookup yields CDR1 MDHEN and CDR2 SYDVKM. V lost 2 bases to trimming and J lost 3 bases, with 7 bases between them. The CDR3 coding sequence is TGTGCCAGCAGTTTAACTCCGTCTAATGAAAAACTGTTTTTT. Translated: CASSLTPSNEKLFF. The full variable domain, in which reference TRBV28 and TRBJ1-4 provide the parts outside the CDR3, is DVKVTQSSRYLVKRTGEKVFLECVQDMDHENMFWYRQDPGLGLRLIYFSYDVKMKEKGDIPEGYSVSREKKERFSLILESASTNQTSMYLCASSLTPSNEKLFFGSGTQLSVL.

This chain links TRBV7-2 with TRBJ2-3; TRBD2 matches at 7 bases. In germline, CDR1 is SGHTA, CDR2 FQGNSA. Trimming removed 3 bases from V and 6 bases from J; junction bases left unmatched: 6. The CDR3 has 14 residues. CDR3 sequence: CASSLGRGLDTQYF. The CDR3 DNA is TGTGCCAGCAGCTTGGGGAGGGGATTGGATACGCAGTATTTT.

This chain joins TRBV6-5 and TRBJ2-5; tentatively, D is TRBD1 (6 bases). The germline gives CDR1 MNHEY, CDR2 SVGAGI. Trimming shortened V by 4 bases and J by 4 bases, and 16 bases separated the two germline ends. The CDR3 extends over 15 amino acids. The CDR3 reads CASSFRARGGETQYF. CDR3 in DNA: TGTGCCAGCAGTTTCAGGGCGAGAGGGGGAGAGACCCAGTACTTC.

The rearrangement uses TRBV6-1 and TRBJ2-7; tentative D call: TRBD2 (5 bases). The germline CDR1 and CDR2 sequences are MNHNS and SASEGT. V gave up 0 bases and J gave up 4 bases, with 13 bases separating them. The CDR3 totals 15 residues. Here the CDR3 reads CASSEALNWEYEQYF. CDR3 DNA: TGTGCCAGCAGTGAAGCTCTAAACTGGGAGTACGAGCAGTACTTC.

Points on this clone: Other nucleotide sequences from this sample produce the same CDR3. The chain couples TRBV28 to TRBJ2-7; 8 bases are a match to TRBD2. V lost 6 bases, J lost 4 bases, and 5 bases stayed unmatched. This CDR3 comprises 13 residues. Germline CDR1 is MDHEN and CDR2 is SYDVKM. Here the CDR3 reads CASSLAGLYEQYF. In nucleotides, the CDR3 is TGTGCCAGCAGCTTAGCGGGATTATACGAGCAGTACTTC.

The gene calls are TRBV25-1 and TRBJ2-7; D is possibly TRBD1 (6 bases). There are 12 residues in the CDR3. V was shortened by 4 bases and J by 6 bases, with 10 bases between the two germline ends. Looked up from germline, CDR1 is MGHDK and CDR2 is SYGVNS. This CDR3 reads CASSVRGIEQYF. As DNA, the CDR3 is TGTGCCAGCAGTGTCAGGGGCATCGAGCAGTACTTC.

The J gene is TRBJ2-1, the V gene TRBV11-3; TRBD2 is a possible D gene (6 bases). The CDR3 covers 14 residues. Germline lookup yields CDR1 SGHNT and CDR2 YENEEA. Deletions cut 5 bases from V and 8 bases from J, with 16 bases between. CDR3: CASSPARLADEQFF. CDR3 DNA sequence: TGTGCCAGCAGCCCCGCCCGATTAGCGGATGAGCAGTTCTTC.

This clone was observed a single time. This chain joins TRBV11-2 and TRBJ2-2, with a possible D match to TRBD1 (6 bases). Per germline, CDR1 SGHAT and CDR2 FQNNGV. The ends were cut back, 5 bases at V and 5 bases at J, with 12 bases in the middle. This CDR3 has 14 amino acids. The CDR3 is CASSMWTETGELFF. CDR3 in DNA: TGTGCCAGCAGCATGTGGACAGAGACCGGGGAGCTGTTTTTT.

V and J are TRBV6-6 and TRBJ2-4, with D possibly being TRBD1 or TRBD2 (5 bases each). Between the trimmed V and J ends, which lost 6 bases and 1 base, there was a span of 16 bases. Germline CDR1 is MNHNY and CDR2 is SVGAGI (reference sequence). The CDR3 is 16 residues long. CDR3 sequence (DNA): TGTGCCAGCAGCGGGTGGGGGAAGGCGGCCAAAAACATTCAGTACTTC. Protein product: CASSGWGKAAKNIQYF.

As for this clone: Other DNA sequences in this specimen translate into the identical CDR3. In DNA form, the CDR3 reads TGCGCCAGCAGCTCCACAGGGGGCTACGAGCAGTACTTC. Its translation is CASSSTGGYEQYF. The chain recombines TRBV5-1 with TRBJ2-7, with TRBD1 identical over 8 bases. Trimming took 3 bases from V and 3 from J; bases not matched to a gene: 2. Germline values: CDR1 SGHRS, CDR2 YFSETQ. This CDR3 contains 13 residues.

The chain carries TRBV7-2 and TRBJ2-1, with D possibly being TRBD2 (6 bases). Between the trimmed V and J ends, which lost 0 bases and 7 bases, there was a span of 13 bases. The CDR3 runs 15 residues. CDR1 is SGHTA, CDR2 FQGNSA, per germline. CDR3 DNA sequence: TGTGCCAGCAGCTTAGCGGCGGGGTCGGGGAATGAGCAGTTCTTC. Amino acid sequence: CASSLAAGSGNEQFF.

This chain's CDR3 is CASSQPGQGVYGYTF. The CDR3 DNA follows: TGTGCCAGCAGCCAACCGGGACAGGGGGTTTATGGCTACACCTTC. The rearrangement joins TRBV27 to TRBJ1-2, with TRBD1 matching over 11 bases. Trimming at V came to 6 bases and at J to 5 bases, leaving 8 bases not matched to a gene. Germline-derived CDR1 and CDR2 are MNHEY and SMNVEV (reference sequence). CDR3 length: 15 amino acids.

In this sample, this clone turned up once. The chain links TRBV4-1 to TRBJ2-5, with unresolved D. Germline V gives CDR1 MGHRA, CDR2 YSYEKL. V lost 1 base to trimming and J lost 5 bases, with 17 bases between them. The CDR3 spans 16 residues. The CDR3 DNA reads TGCGCCAGCAGCCAAGTTGGGCCTGGGATCCCGGAGACCCAGTACTTC. The encoded protein is CASSQVGPGIPETQYF.

The chain uses TRBV27 and TRBJ1-2; TRBD1 might be the D (5 bases). Trimming removed 7 bases at V and 0 bases at J, with 21 bases between. The CDR3 spans 17 residues. In germline, CDR1 is MNHEY, CDR2 SMNVEV (reference sequence). The CDR3 spells CASTSGLGRQSNYGYTF. DNA for the CDR3: TGTGCCAGCACCTCGGGACTGGGCAGACAGTCTAACTATGGCTACACCTTC.

The chain joins TRBV11-2 to TRBJ2-1; 7 positions agree with TRBD2. The CDR3 extends over 16 amino acids. Germline V gene sequence: CDR1 SGHAT, CDR2 FQNNGV. Germline trimming cut 1 base from V and 10 bases from J; bases unmatched to any gene: 13. CDR3 amino acids: CASSLAALAVHQEQFF. Written as DNA, the CDR3 is TGTGCCAGCAGCTTAGCAGCGCTAGCGGTCCACCAGGAGCAGTTCTTC.

The count of this clone is one. V gene TRBV28 combines with J gene TRBJ1-1, with unresolved D. CDR3 length equals 14 residues. Germline CDR1 reads MDHEN; CDR2 reads SYDVKM. V was shortened by 6 bases and J by 4 bases, with 15 bases between the two germline ends. The CDR3: CASRPGQPATEAFF. The CDR3 nucleotides read TGTGCCAGCAGACCGGGCCAACCAGCCACTGAAGCTTTCTTT.

The V gene is TRBV5-1, the J gene TRBJ2-7; the match to TRBD1 covers 7 bases. Germline-derived CDR1 and CDR2 are SGHRS and YFSETQ. V was pared by 2 bases and J by 3 bases, with 5 bases of the junction left unmatched. The CDR3 is 14 amino acids. DNA for the CDR3: TGCGCCAGCAGCTTCGACAGGGCAGACTACGAGCAGTACTTC. Translated, it gives CASSFDRADYEQYF.

The chain recombines TRBV11-2 with TRBJ1-1; D may be TRBD1 (6 bases). With 5 bases removed from V and 11 bases from J, the gap between germline ends came to 18 bases. The CDR3 has 13 residues. Germline V gene sequence: CDR1 SGHAT, CDR2 FQNNGV. CDR3: CASSPTGGRGAFF. The DNA for the CDR3 is TGTGCCAGCAGCCCCACGGGGGGGCGAGGGGCTTTCTTT.